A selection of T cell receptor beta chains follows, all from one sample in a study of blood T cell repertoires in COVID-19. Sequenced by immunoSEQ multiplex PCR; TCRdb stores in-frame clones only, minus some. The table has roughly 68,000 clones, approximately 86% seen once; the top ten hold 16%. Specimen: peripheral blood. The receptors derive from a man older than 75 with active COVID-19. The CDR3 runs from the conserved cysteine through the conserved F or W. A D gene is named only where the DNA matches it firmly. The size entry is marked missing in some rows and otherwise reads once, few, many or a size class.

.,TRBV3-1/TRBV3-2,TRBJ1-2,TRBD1,CASSQSGTGTLYGYTF,TGTGCCAGCAGCCAATCCGGGACAGGGACTCTCTATGGCTACACCTTC
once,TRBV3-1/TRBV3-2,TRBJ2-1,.,CASSQTGSNEQFF,TGTGCCAGCAGCCAAACAGGGAGCAATGAGCAGTTCTTC
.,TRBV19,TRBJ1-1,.,CASSIVGGGTEAFF,TGTGCCAGTAGTATAGTCGGGGGGGGGACTGAAGCTTTCTTT
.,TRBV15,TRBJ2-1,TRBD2,CATSRGDYGNEQFF,TGTGCCACCAGCAGAGGGGACTACGGAAATGAGCAGTTCTTC
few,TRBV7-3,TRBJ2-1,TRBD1,CASSWGGQESSYNEQFF,TGTGCCAGCAGCTGGGGCGGACAGGAGAGCTCCTACAATGAGCAGTTCTTC
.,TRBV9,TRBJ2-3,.,CASSVSGPSTDTQYF,TGTGCCAGCAGCGTTAGCGGACCTAGCACAGATACGCAGTATTTT
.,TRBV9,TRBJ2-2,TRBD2,CASSVGLAGGKRNTGELFF,TGTGCCAGCAGCGTAGGACTAGCGGGGGGGAAGAGAAACACCGGGGAGCTGTTTTTT
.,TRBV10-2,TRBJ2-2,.,CASSESYTGTTRRIGELFF,TGCGCCAGCAGTGAGTCCTATACCGGGACAACGAGGAGAATCGGGGAGCTGTTTTTT
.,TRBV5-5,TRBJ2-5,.,CASSLAIRGGQETQYF,TGTGCCAGCAGCTTGGCTATTCGGGGAGGCCAAGAGACCCAGTACTTC
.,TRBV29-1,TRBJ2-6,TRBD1,CSATQGAGANVLTF,TGCAGCGCCACACAGGGGGCTGGGGCCAACGTCCTGACTTTC
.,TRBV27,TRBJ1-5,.,CASSTAYSNQPQHF,TGTGCCAGCAGTACCGCGTATAGCAATCAGCCCCAGCATTTT
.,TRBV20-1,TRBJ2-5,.,CSALLETQYF,TGCAGTGCTCTTTTGGAGACCCAGTACTTC
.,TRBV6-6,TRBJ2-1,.,CASSYSGGGRVNEQFF,TGTGCCAGCAGTTACTCTGGGGGGGGGCGCGTGAATGAGCAGTTCTTC
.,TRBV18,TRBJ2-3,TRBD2,CASSPQGLAGGDTQYF,TGTGCCAGCTCACCACAGGGGTTAGCGGGAGGAGATACGCAGTATTTT
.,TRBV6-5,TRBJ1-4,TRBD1,CASSPVGATGEKLFF,TGTGCCAGCAGCCCGGTCGGTGCGACAGGGGAAAAACTGTTTTTT
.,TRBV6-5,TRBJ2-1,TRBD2,CASSYALAGGDNEQFF,TGTGCCAGCAGTTACGCACTAGCGGGAGGGGACAATGAGCAGTTCTTC
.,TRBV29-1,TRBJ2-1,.,CSVETDTPGWQFF,TGCAGCGTTGAGACCGATACTCCGGGATGGCAGTTCTTC
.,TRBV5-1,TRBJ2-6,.,CASSLGHATSWANVLTF,TGCGCCAGCAGCTTGGGGCACGCAACCTCTTGGGCCAACGTCCTGACTTTC
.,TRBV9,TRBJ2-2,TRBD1,CASSSRTGVGELFF,TGTGCCAGCAGCTCAAGGACAGGGGTCGGGGAGCTGTTTTTT
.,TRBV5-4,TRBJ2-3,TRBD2,CASSLFRGRSDTQYF,TGTGCCAGCAGCTTGTTTCGCGGGAGGTCCGATACGCAGTATTTT
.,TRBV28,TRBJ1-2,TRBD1,CASSRQGEKNYGYTF,TGTGCCAGCAGTCGACAGGGGGAAAAGAACTATGGCTACACCTTC
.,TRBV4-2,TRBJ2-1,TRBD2,CASSQGTSAYNEQFF,TGTGCCAGCAGCCAAGGGACTAGCGCCTACAATGAGCAGTTCTTC
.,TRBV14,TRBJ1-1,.,CASKQLMNTEAFF,TGTGCCAGCAAACAGCTCATGAACACTGAAGCTTTCTTT
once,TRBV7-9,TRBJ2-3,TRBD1,CASSLGTARADTQYF,TGTGCCAGCAGCCTAGGGACAGCCAGGGCGGATACGCAGTATTTT
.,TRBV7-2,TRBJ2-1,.,CASSFASEQFF,TGTGCCAGCAGCTTCGCGAGTGAGCAGTTCTTC
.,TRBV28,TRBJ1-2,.,CASSLFRRAVYGYTF,TGTGCCAGCAGTTTATTCCGCAGGGCGGTCTATGGCTACACCTTC